This T cell receptor (beta chain) was profiled in a study of pediatric ulcerative colitis. The study, taken as a whole, reports: Compared with controls, ulcerative colitis showed greater blood-rectum clone sharing. A couple of patients' blood samples yielded substantially fewer templates.

With respect to this clone: The antigen remains undetermined.

The protocol was immunoSEQ multiplex PCR, while the TCRdb copy is restricted to in-frame clones and leaves out a portion. The data show about 64,000 clones, around 80% seen once. Trimming pared 1 base from V and 0 bases from J, leaving 12 bases between. Germline loops: CDR1 SGDLS, CDR2 YYNGEE. The CDR3 consists of 16 residues. The clonotype originates from a boy aged 10-17 years with moderate ulcerative colitis. Sequencing input: blood. This sequence joins TRBV9 and TRBJ2-3; TRBD2 is a possible D gene (6 bases). CDR3 loop: CASSVTGVSSTDTQYF. The CDR3 DNA reads as TGTGCCAGCAGCGTAACGGGGGTTTCTAGCACAGATACGCAGTATTTT.